The sequence of this T cell receptor beta chain was determined in a study of T cell responses to AZD1222 COVID-19 vaccine. Turning to the study itself: Doses given second, at about 4 or about 12 weeks, were pooled. Study-level points and caveats: Just a handful of AZD1222 recipients tested seropositive at baseline. Among the donors, most were white British and more were female, and clonal diversity was possibly underestimated. Increases in Spike-specific TCR breadth and depth were seen after two AZD1222 doses.

Repertoires were generated with immunoSEQ multiplex PCR, while TCRdb's copy carries only in-frame clones and drops some. The table lists 100,000 to 150,000 clones, 70% to 90% of them singletons. On this clone itself: Its antigen remains unknown.

CDR1 is GTSNPN, CDR2 SVGIG, per germline (reference sequence). There are 16 residues in the CDR3. The V and J ends lost 2 bases and 9 bases respectively, with 20 bases between them. The chain links TRBV30 to TRBJ1-6; D perhaps matches TRBD1 (5 bases). Sample: peripheral blood, taken on day 0 of AZD1222 vaccination. This receptor was obtained from an adult in good health. This CDR3 is CAWSTLGGVSSSPLHF. The CDR3 DNA is TGTGCCTGGAGTACCCTCGGGGGGGTATCGAGTTCACCCCTCCACTTT.